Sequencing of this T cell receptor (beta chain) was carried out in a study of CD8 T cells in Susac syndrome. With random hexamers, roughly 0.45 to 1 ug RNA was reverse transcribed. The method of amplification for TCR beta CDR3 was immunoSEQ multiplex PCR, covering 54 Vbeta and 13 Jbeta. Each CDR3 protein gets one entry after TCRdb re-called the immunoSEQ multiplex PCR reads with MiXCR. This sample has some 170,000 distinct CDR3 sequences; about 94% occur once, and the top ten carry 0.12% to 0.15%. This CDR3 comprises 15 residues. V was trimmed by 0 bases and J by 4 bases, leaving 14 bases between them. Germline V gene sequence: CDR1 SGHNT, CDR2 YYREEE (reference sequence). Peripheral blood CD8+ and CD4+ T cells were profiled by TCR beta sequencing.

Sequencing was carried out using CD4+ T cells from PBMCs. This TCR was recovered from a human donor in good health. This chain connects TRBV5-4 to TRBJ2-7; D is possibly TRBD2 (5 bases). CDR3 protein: CASSLVGGLLYEQYF. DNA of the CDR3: TGTGCCAGCAGCTTGGTAGGAGGTCTCCTATACGAGCAGTACTTC.